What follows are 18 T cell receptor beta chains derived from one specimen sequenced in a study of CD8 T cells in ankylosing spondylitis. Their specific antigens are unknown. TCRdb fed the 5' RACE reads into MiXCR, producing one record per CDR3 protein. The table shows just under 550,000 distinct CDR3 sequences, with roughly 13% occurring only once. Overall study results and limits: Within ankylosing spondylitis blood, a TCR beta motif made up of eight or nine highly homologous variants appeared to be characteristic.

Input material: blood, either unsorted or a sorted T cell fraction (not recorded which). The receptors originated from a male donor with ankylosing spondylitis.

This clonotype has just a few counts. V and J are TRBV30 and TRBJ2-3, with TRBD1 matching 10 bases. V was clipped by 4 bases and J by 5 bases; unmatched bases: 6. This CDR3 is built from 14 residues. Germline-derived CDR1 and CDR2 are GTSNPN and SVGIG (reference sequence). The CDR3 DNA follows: TGTGCCTGGAACCGGGACAGGGGAGAAGATACGCAGTATTTT. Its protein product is CAWNRDRGEDTQYF.

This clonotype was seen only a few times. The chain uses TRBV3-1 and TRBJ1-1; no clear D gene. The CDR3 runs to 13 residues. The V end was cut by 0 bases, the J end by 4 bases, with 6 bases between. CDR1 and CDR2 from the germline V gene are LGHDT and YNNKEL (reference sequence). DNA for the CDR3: TGTGCCAGCAGCCAAGAAATAGGCACTGAAGCTTTCTTT. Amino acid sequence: CASSQEIGTEAFF.

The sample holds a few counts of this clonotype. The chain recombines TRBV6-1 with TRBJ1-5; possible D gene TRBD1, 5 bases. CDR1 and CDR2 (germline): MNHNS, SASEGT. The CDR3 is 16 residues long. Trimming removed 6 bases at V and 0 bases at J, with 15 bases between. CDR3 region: CASRVTGTDSNQPQHF. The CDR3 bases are TGTGCCAGCAGAGTTACCGGGACCGATAGCAATCAGCCCCAGCATTTT.

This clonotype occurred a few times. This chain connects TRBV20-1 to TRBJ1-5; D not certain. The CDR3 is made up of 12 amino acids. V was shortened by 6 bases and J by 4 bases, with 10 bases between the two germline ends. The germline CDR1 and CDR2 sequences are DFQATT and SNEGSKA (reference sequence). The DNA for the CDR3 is TGCAGTGCACTCGACGGGAATCAGCCCCAGCATTTT. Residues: CSALDGNQPQHF.

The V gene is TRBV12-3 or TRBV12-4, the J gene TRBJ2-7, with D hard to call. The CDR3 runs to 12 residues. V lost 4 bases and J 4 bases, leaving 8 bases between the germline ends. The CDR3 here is CASSSGGYEQYV. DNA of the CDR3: TGTGCCAGCAGTTCAGGCGGATACGAGCAGTACGTC.

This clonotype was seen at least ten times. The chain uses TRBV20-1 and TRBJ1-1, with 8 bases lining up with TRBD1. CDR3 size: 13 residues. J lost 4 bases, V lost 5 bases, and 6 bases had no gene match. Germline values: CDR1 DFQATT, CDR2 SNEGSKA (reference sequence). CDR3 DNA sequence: TGCAGTGCTTGGCCTACAGGGGGCACTGAAGCTTTCTTT. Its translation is CSAWPTGGTEAFF.

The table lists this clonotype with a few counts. CDR3 loop: CASSPLVSSGADTQYF. The CDR3 DNA reads as TGTGCCAGCAGCCCCCTTGTCAGTTCTGGTGCAGATACGCAGTATTTT. The J gene is TRBJ2-3, the V gene TRBV7-9; D remains ambiguous. The CDR3 extends over 16 amino acids. Trimming took 5 bases from V and 4 from J, leaving 19 bases between them. Germline V CDR1 and CDR2: SEHNR, FQNEAQ (reference sequence). Variable domain in full (rest from reference TRBV7-9 and TRBJ2-3): DTGVSQNPRHKITKRGQNVTFRCDPISEHNRLYWYRQTLGQGPEFLTYFQNEAQLEKSRLLSDRFSAERPKGSFSTLEIQRTEQGDSAMYLCASSPLVSSGADTQYFGPGTRLTVL.

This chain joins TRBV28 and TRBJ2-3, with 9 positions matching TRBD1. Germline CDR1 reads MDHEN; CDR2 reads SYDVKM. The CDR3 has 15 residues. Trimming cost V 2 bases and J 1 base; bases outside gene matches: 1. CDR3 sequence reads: CASSLGTGRTDTQYF. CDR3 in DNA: TGTGCCAGCAGTTTAGGGACAGGGCGCACAGATACGCAGTATTTT.

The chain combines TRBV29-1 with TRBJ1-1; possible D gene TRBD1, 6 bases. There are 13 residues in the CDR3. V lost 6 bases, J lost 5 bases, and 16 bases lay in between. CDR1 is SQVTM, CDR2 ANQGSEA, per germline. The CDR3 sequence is CSVHGRGGTEAFF. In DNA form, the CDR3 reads TGCAGCGTACATGGGCGAGGGGGGACTGAAGCTTTCTTT.

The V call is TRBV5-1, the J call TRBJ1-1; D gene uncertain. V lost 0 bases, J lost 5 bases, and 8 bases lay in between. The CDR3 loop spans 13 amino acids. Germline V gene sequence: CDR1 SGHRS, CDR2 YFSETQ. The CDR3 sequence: CASSLGTETEAFF. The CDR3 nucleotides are TGCGCCAGCAGCTTGGGGACGGAAACTGAAGCTTTCTTT.

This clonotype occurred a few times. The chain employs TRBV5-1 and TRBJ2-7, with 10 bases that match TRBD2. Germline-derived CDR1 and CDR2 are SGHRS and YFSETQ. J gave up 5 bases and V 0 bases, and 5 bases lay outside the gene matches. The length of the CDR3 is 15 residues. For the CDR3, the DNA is TGCGCCAGCAGCTTGGTGGCTAGCGGGAGCGACGAGCAGTACTTC. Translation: CASSLVASGSDEQYF.

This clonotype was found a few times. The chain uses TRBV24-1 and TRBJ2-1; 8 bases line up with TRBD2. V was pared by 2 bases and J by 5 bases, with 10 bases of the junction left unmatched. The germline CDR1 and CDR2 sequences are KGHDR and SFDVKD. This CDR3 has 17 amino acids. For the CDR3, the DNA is TGTGCCACCAGTGATTCACTTTTCGCGGGAGGCAACAATGAGCAGTTCTTC. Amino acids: CATSDSLFAGGNNEQFF.

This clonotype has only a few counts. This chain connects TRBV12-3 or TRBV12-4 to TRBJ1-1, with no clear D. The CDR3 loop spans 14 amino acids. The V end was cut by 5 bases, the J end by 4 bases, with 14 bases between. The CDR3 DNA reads TGTGCCAGCAGTGTCAGACGGTTAGGCACTGAAGCTTTCTTT. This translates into CASSVRRLGTEAFF.

The CDR3 protein is CASSYRQVGELFF. CDR3 DNA: TGTGCCAGCAGTTACAGGCAGGTCGGGGAGCTGTTTTTT. The genes are TRBV6-5 and TRBJ2-2; D is uncertain. Trimming shortened V by 2 bases and J by 7 bases, and 8 bases separated the two germline ends. The CDR3 loop spans 13 amino acids. Germline lookup yields CDR1 MNHEY and CDR2 SVGAGI.

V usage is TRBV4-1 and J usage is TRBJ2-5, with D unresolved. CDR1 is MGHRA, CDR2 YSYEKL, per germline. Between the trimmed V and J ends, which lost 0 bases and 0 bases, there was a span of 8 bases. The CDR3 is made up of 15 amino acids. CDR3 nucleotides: TGCGCCAGCAGCCAAGATAAGAGTGACCAAGAGACCCAGTACTTC. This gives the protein CASSQDKSDQETQYF.

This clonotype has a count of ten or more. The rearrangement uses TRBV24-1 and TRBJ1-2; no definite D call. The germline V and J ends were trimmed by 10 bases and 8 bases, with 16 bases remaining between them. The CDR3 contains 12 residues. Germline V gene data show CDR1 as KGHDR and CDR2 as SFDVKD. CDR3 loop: CATSPAMGGYTF. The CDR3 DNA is TGTGCCACGAGTCCAGCCATGGGAGGCTACACCTTC.

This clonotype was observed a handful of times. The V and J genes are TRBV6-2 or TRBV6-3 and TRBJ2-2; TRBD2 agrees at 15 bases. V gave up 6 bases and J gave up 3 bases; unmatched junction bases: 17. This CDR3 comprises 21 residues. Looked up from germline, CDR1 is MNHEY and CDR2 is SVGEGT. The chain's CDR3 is CASSKRLRGLAGGSDTGELFF. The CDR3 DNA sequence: TGTGCCAGCAGCAAGAGATTGCGCGGACTAGCGGGAGGGTCGGACACCGGGGAGCTGTTTTTT.

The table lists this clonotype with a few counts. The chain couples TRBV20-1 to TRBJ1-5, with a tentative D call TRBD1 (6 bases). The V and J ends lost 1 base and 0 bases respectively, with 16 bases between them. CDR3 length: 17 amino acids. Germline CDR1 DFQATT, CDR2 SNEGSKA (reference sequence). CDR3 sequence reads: CSARGDKGLYSNQPQHF. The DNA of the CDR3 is TGCAGTGCTAGAGGGGACAAGGGACTCTATAGCAATCAGCCCCAGCATTTT.